What follows are 5 T cell receptor beta chains derived from one specimen sequenced in a study of T cell responses to AZD1222 COVID-19 vaccine. Assay used: immunoSEQ multiplex PCR; TCRdb lists only in-frame clones, some missing. The table has roughly 130,000 clones, approximately 88% seen once. Sample: peripheral blood, taken on day 0 of AZD1222 vaccination. All receptors come from an adult in good health.

This chain joins TRBV6-5 and TRBJ1-5; D may be TRBD1 (6 bases). CDR3 size: 14 residues. Germline-derived CDR1 and CDR2 are MNHEY and SVGAGI. Between the trimmed V and J ends, which lost 6 bases and 3 bases, there was a span of 12 bases. The CDR3 sequence: CASRKGGFNQPQHF. The CDR3 DNA sequence: TGTGCCAGCAGGAAGGGGGGGTTCAATCAGCCCCAGCATTTT.

On this clone itself: Other DNA sequences in the same sample also yield this CDR3. The V gene is TRBV19, the J gene TRBJ1-1, with D possibly matching TRBD1 (5 bases). The V end lost 3 bases, the J end lost 0 bases, and 5 bases lay between the germline ends. Germline CDR1 LNHDA, CDR2 SQIVND (reference sequence). This CDR3 spans 13 amino acids. CDR3 amino acids: CASSMTVNTEAFF. Here the CDR3 DNA reads TGTGCCAGTAGTATGACAGTGAACACTGAAGCTTTCTTT.

The J gene is TRBJ2-4, the V gene TRBV6-6; TRBD1 might be the D (5 bases). Deletions cut 4 bases from V and 0 bases from J, with 10 bases between. CDR1 and CDR2 (germline): MNHNY, SVGAGI (reference sequence). The CDR3 runs to 15 residues. This chain's CDR3 is CASSSDILAKNIQYF. CDR3 nucleotides: TGTGCCAGCAGTTCGGACATATTAGCCAAAAACATTCAGTACTTC.

V is TRBV9 and J is TRBJ1-2; D remains unclear. The length of the CDR3 is 14 residues. Trimming stripped 0 bases from V and 6 bases from J, with 12 bases between. CDR1 is SGDLS and CDR2 is YYNGEE in the germline V gene. The CDR3 is CASSVGTRVHGYTF. The CDR3, as DNA: TGTGCCAGCAGCGTAGGGACGCGGGTGCATGGCTACACCTTC.

The V gene is TRBV28, the J gene TRBJ2-7, with 7 nucleotides matching TRBD2. Trimming took 7 bases from V and 2 from J; bases not matched to a gene: 8. The CDR3 consists of 14 residues. Germline lookup yields CDR1 MDHEN and CDR2 SYDVKM. CDR3 residues: CASINAGVPYEQYF. DNA for the CDR3: TGTGCCAGCATTAACGCGGGGGTCCCCTACGAGCAGTACTTC.